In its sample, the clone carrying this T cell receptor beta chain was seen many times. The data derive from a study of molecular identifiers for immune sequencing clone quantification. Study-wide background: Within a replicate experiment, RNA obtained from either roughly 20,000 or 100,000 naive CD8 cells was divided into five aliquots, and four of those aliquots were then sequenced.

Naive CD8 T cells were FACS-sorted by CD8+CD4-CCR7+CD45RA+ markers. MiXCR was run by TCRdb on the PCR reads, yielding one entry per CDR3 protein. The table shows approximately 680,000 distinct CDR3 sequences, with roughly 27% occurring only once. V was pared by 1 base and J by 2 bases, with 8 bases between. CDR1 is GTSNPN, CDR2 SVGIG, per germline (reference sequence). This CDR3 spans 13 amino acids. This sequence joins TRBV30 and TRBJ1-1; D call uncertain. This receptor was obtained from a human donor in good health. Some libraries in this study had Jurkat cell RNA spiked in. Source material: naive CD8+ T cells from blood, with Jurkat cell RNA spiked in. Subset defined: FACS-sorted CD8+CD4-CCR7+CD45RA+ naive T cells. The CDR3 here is CAWSGVGNTEAFF. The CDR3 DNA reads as TGTGCCTGGAGTGGAGTTGGAAACACTGAAGCTTTCTTT.